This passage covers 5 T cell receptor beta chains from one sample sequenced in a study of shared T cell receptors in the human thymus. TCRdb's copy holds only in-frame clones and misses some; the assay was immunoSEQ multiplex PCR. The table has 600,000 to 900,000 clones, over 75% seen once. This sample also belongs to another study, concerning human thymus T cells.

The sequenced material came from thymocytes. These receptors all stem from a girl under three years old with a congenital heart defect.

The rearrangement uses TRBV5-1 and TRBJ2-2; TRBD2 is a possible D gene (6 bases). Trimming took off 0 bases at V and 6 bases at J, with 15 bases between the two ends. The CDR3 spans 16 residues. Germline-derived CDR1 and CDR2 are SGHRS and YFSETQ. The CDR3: CASSLVTVGGPGELFF. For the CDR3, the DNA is TGCGCCAGCAGCTTGGTTACAGTGGGAGGACCCGGGGAGCTGTTTTTT.

CDR3 DNA: TGTGCCAGCAGCTATCCCCGGCCCGGGACAGGGGCCTATGGCTACACCTTC. Translating it yields CASSYPRPGTGAYGYTF. The gene calls are TRBV7-2 and TRBJ1-2, with 10 bases that match TRBD1. Germline V gene sequence: CDR1 SGHTA, CDR2 FQGNSA. With 4 bases clipped from V and 4 bases from J, the junction kept 12 bases outside the gene matches. The CDR3 is 17 residues long.

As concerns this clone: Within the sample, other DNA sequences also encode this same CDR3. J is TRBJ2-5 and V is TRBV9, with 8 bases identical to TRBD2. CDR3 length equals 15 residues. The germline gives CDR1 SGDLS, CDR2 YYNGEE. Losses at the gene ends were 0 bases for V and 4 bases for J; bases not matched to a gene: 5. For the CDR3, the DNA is TGTGCCAGCAGCGTAGCTTGGAGCGGGGGAGAGACCCAGTACTTC. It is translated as CASSVAWSGGETQYF.

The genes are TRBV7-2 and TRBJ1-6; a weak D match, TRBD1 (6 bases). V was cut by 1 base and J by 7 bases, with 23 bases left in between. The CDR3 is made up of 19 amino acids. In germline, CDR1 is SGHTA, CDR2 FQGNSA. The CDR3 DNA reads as TGTGCCAGCAGCTTAGTATTGGTGATTAGACAGGAGACGAATTCACCCCTCCACTTT. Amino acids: CASSLVLVIRQETNSPLHF.

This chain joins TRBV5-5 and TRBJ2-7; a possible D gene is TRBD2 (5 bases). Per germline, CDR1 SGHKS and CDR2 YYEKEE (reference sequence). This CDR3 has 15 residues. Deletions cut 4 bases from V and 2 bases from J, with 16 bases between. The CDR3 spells CASSPARDGTYEQYF. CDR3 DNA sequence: TGTGCCAGCAGCCCGGCGAGGGATGGTACCTACGAGCAGTACTTC.